What follows are 20 T cell receptor beta chains derived from one specimen sequenced in a study of naive and memory T cell subsets. Notes on the study in general: A few larger clonotypes appeared in naive repertoires, especially CD8, possibly memory cells re-expressing CD45RA.

The beta constant-region primer was an equimolar mix of two oligonucleotides covering TRBC1 and TRBC2. Nested alpha and beta constant-region primers with the SP2 primer drove four PCR rounds on ligated cDNA. TCRdb processed the UMI-ligation and nested PCR reads anew with MiXCR; each CDR3 protein has one entry. The sample comprises approximately 100,000 distinct CDR3 sequences, about 14% of which are singletons, and 2.8% rests with the top ten. These TCRs are of unknown antigen specificity. Sequencing was performed on naive CD8+ T cells from blood. The receptor source for this set is a human donor in good health.

This clonotype has only a few counts. The rearrangement uses TRBV29-1 and TRBJ2-5, with D unresolved. The CDR3 has 18 amino acids. V was cut by 1 base and J by 2 bases, with 23 bases left in between. CDR1 SQVTM and CDR2 ANQGSEA come from the germline V gene. The DNA of the CDR3 is TGCAGCGTTGAAGTCGCGGCTTTCCTGGGGTTAACTCAAGAGACCCAGTACTTC. Translation: CSVEVAAFLGLTQETQYF.

The rearrangement joins TRBV4-3 to TRBJ1-1, with D hard to call. Germline-derived CDR1 and CDR2 are LGHNA and YSLEER. V gave up 4 bases and J gave up 1 base, with 10 bases separating them. The CDR3 consists of 14 residues. CDR3 residues: CASSPIRGNTEAFF. CDR3 in DNA: TGCGCCAGCAGCCCAATCCGAGGGAACACTGAAGCTTTCTTT.

V usage is TRBV2 and J usage is TRBJ1-5; D not resolved. Trimming took off 0 bases at V and 6 bases at J, with 18 bases between the two ends. CDR1 is SNHLY, CDR2 FYNNEI, per germline. This CDR3 is 17 amino acids long. The CDR3 sequence: CASSEADTGPPSQPQHF. The CDR3 nucleotides are TGTGCCAGCAGTGAAGCGGATACTGGGCCCCCTAGTCAGCCCCAGCATTTT.

The gene calls are TRBV7-8 and TRBJ1-2, with D perhaps TRBD1 (5 bases). Trimming took off 1 base at V and 8 bases at J, with 11 bases between the two ends. This CDR3 region has 13 residues. Germline assignment: CDR1 SGHVS and CDR2 FQNEAQ. For the CDR3, the DNA is TGTGCCAGCAGCTTAGGCAGGGTAGACGGCTACACCTTC. Protein: CASSLGRVDGYTF.

The chain uses TRBV2 and TRBJ2-1, with D tentatively TRBD2 (5 bases). This CDR3 region has 14 residues. V dropped 3 bases and J dropped 8 bases, with 14 bases sitting between them. Germline V gives CDR1 SNHLY, CDR2 FYNNEI. CDR3 in DNA: TGTGCCAGCAGTGACGGCGCAACTAGTTATGAGCAGTTCTTC. It translates to CASSDGATSYEQFF. Complete variable domain (other parts from reference TRBV2 and TRBJ2-1): EPEVTQTPSHQVTQMGQEVILRCVPISNHLYFYWYRQILGQKVEFLVSFYNNEISEKSEIFDDQFSVERPDGSNFTLKIRSTKLEDSAMYFCASSDGATSYEQFFGPGTRLTVL.

This clonotype showed up just a few times. The chain is built from TRBV4-3 and TRBJ2-3, with D hard to call. CDR1 LGHNA and CDR2 YSLEER come from the germline V gene. The CDR3 sequence is 16 residues long. Trimming left V 0 bases short and J 0 bases short, with 10 bases between. Here the CDR3 DNA reads TGCGCCAGCAGCCAAGATAGAGGCAGCAGCACAGATACGCAGTATTTT. It specifies CASSQDRGSSTDTQYF.

This clonotype was seen a few times. V usage is TRBV24-1 and J usage is TRBJ2-1; 8 positions agree with TRBD2. V was pared by 0 bases and J by 8 bases, with 8 bases of the junction left unmatched. Germline CDR1 reads KGHDR; CDR2 reads SFDVKD. CDR3 length: 16 amino acids. The CDR3 spells CATSDLGAGGNDEQFF. The CDR3 nucleotides read TGTGCCACCAGTGATTTGGGGGCGGGAGGTAACGATGAGCAGTTCTTC.

This chain connects TRBV6-2 or TRBV6-3 to TRBJ1-5; the D gene is possibly TRBD1 (6 bases). From germline, CDR1 is MNHEY and CDR2 SVGEGT. V gave up 8 bases and J gave up 6 bases, with 17 bases separating them. The CDR3 contains 14 residues. As DNA, the CDR3 is TGTGCCAGCGGATATACAGGGATGGGTCAGCCCCAGCATTTT. Translating gives CASGYTGMGQPQHF.

This clonotype showed up just a few times. V and J are TRBV20-1 and TRBJ2-4; D is perhaps TRBD2 (6 bases). CDR3 length: 15 residues. Deletions cut 0 bases from V and 1 base from J, with 10 bases between. CDR1 and CDR2 (germline): DFQATT, SNEGSKA (reference sequence). The CDR3 loop reads CSARDQTSAKNIQYF. CDR3 DNA: TGCAGTGCTAGAGACCAGACTAGTGCCAAAAACATTCAGTACTTC.

There are many counts of this clonotype. The V and J genes are TRBV19 and TRBJ2-7, with D maybe TRBD1 (5 bases). Trimming cost V 1 base and J 5 bases, with 12 bases left between them. The length of the CDR3 is 14 residues. Germline V gene lookup returns CDR1 LNHDA and CDR2 SQIVND (reference sequence). CDR3 protein: CASSIAAGIDEQYF. CDR3 DNA sequence: TGTGCCAGTAGTATAGCGGCAGGGATAGACGAGCAGTACTTC.

The chain combines TRBV6-2 or TRBV6-3 with TRBJ1-1, with TRBD1 matching over 10 bases. Germline CDR1 is MNHEY and CDR2 is SVGEGT. The junction had 12 bases not matched to a gene; V was cut back by 7 bases and J by 4 bases. This CDR3 contains 16 residues. CDR3 nucleotide sequence: TGTGCCAGCACCCTGCACCGGGACAGGGGTGTCACTGAAGCTTTCTTT. Translating it yields CASTLHRDRGVTEAFF.

Many counts were recorded for this clonotype. The genes are TRBV4-1 and TRBJ2-2; D remains ambiguous. In germline, CDR1 is MGHRA, CDR2 YSYEKL. V was cut by 3 bases and J by 4 bases, with 9 bases left in between. CDR3 size: 14 residues. CDR3 in amino acids: CASSQGWGTGELFF. As DNA, the CDR3 is TGCGCCAGCAGCCAGGGGTGGGGCACCGGGGAGCTGTTTTTT.

This chain uses TRBV7-9 with TRBJ2-1, with a weak D call TRBD2 (6 bases). This CDR3 spans 21 amino acids. Deletions cut 4 bases from V and 8 bases from J, with 36 bases between. Per the germline V gene, CDR1 is SEHNR and CDR2 is FQNEAQ (reference sequence). The CDR3 bases are TGTGCCAGCAGCTCCCAAGGACCACTTAGTTTGCATGTGCGGGGTGGTCATGAGCAGTTCTTC. Protein: CASSSQGPLSLHVRGGHEQFF.

The sample holds a few counts of this clonotype. V usage is TRBV14 and J usage is TRBJ2-4; D is unresolved. The CDR3 consists of 14 residues. Germline lookup yields CDR1 SGHDN and CDR2 FVKESK. The V gene lost 1 base and the J gene lost 3 bases, with 7 bases spanning the gap. CDR3 nucleotides: TGTGCCAGCAGCCAAGGAAGGGACAAAAACATTCAGTACTTC. Translation: CASSQGRDKNIQYF.

CDR3 bases: TGTGCCAGCAGCTCGCGGGGGCGGGGGGACACTGAAGCTTTCTTT. This encodes CASSSRGRGDTEAFF. This chain uses TRBV7-9 with TRBJ1-1; D is perhaps TRBD1 (6 bases). CDR3 length equals 15 residues. Germline-derived CDR1 and CDR2 are SEHNR and FQNEAQ (reference sequence). Trimming removed 4 bases at V and 3 bases at J, with 15 bases between.

This clonotype came up a few times. This rearrangement joins TRBV29-1 to TRBJ1-3; D uncertain. V was clipped by 4 bases and J by 0 bases, with 7 bases between them. The germline CDR1 and CDR2 sequences are SQVTM and ANQGSEA. The CDR3 is 13 amino acids. The CDR3 reads CSVAGISGNTIYF. The CDR3 DNA reads as TGCAGCGTTGCTGGGATCTCTGGAAACACCATATATTTT.

This chain uses TRBV6-1 with TRBJ1-5; D possibly corresponds to TRBD1 (5 bases). V lost 8 bases and J lost 0, with 26 bases in between. The CDR3 consists of 19 residues. Germline loops: CDR1 MNHNS, CDR2 SASEGT. DNA of the CDR3: TGTGCCAGCGCCTCCCAGGGAGACCCCGGGCCGTATAGCAATCAGCCCCAGCATTTT. It encodes CASASQGDPGPYSNQPQHF.

The chain couples TRBV5-1 to TRBJ2-1; 8 nucleotides agree with TRBD1. Germline V gives CDR1 SGHRS, CDR2 YFSETQ. Trimming at V came to 2 bases and at J to 8 bases, leaving 9 bases not matched to a gene. This CDR3 comprises 15 residues. The CDR3, as DNA: TGCGCCAGCAGCTTTTCCGGACAGGGTATCGATGAGCAGTTCTTC. Amino acid sequence: CASSFSGQGIDEQFF.

This rearrangement joins TRBV25-1 to TRBJ2-7, with a possible D match to TRBD1 (6 bases). Between the trimmed V and J ends, which lost 5 bases and 3 bases, there was a span of 17 bases. In germline, CDR1 is MGHDK, CDR2 SYGVNS. The CDR3 has 15 amino acids. CDR3 coding DNA: TGTGCCAGCAGTTCCGCGACAGGAAAAATCTACGAGCAGTACTTC. Protein: CASSSATGKIYEQYF.

This clonotype has more than one count but fewer than ten. The rearrangement uses TRBV29-1 and TRBJ2-1; no clear D gene. CDR3 size: 11 residues. CDR1 and CDR2 from the germline V gene are SQVTM and ANQGSEA. Trimming cost V 4 bases and J 7 bases, with 8 bases left between them. The CDR3 loop reads CSVVSVNEQFF. The CDR3 nucleotides are TGCAGCGTTGTCTCGGTTAATGAGCAGTTCTTC.